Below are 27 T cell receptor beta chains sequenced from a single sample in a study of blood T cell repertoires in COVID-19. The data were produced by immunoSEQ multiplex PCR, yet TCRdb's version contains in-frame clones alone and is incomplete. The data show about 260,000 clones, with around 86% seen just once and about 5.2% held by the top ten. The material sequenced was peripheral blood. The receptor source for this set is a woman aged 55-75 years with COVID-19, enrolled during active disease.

The CDR3, as DNA: TGTGCCAGCAGTTCCAGCGGGAGCTTCTCCTACAATGAGCAGTTCTTC. Its protein is CASSSSGSFSYNEQFF. The chain carries TRBV27 and TRBJ2-1; 8 bases are shared with TRBD2. CDR3 length: 16 amino acids. The germline V gene encodes CDR1 MNHEY and CDR2 SMNVEV (reference sequence). V lost 4 bases, J lost 0 bases, and 5 bases stayed unmatched.

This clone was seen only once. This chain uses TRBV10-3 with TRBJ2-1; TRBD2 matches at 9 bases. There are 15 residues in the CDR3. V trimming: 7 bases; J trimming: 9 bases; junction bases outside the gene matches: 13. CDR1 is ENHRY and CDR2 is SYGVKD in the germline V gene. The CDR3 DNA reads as TGTGCCATCACCTCGGGGGCGGGAGGGCCGAGTGAGCAGTTCTTC. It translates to CAITSGAGGPSEQFF.

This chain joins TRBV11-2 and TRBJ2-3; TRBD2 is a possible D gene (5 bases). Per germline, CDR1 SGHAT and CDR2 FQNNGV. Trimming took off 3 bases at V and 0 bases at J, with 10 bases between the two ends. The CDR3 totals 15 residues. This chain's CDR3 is CASSLGGFSTDTQYF. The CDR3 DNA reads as TGTGCCAGCAGCTTGGGCGGGTTCAGCACAGATACGCAGTATTTT.

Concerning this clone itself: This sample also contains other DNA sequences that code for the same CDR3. CDR3 residues: CASSLAGSSYEQYF. The CDR3 DNA sequence: TGTGCCAGCAGCTTAGCGGGCAGCTCCTACGAGCAGTACTTC. J is TRBJ2-7 and V is TRBV7-9; D is undetermined. CDR3 length: 14 residues. Trimming shortened V by 0 bases and J by 0 bases, and 6 bases separated the two germline ends. From germline, CDR1 is SEHNR and CDR2 FQNEAQ (reference sequence).

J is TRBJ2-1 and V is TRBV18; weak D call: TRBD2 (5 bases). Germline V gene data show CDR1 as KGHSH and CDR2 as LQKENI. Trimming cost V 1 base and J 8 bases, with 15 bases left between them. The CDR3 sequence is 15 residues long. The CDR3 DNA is TGTGCCAGCTCACCACGCCCATTAACTAGGGATGAGCAGTTCTTC. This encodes CASSPRPLTRDEQFF.

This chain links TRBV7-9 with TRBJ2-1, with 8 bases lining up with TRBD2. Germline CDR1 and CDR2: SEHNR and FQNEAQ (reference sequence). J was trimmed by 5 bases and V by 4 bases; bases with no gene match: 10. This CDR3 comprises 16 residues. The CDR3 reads CASSYLAGGLNNEQFF. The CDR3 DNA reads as TGTGCCAGCAGCTACCTCGCGGGAGGCCTCAACAATGAGCAGTTCTTC.

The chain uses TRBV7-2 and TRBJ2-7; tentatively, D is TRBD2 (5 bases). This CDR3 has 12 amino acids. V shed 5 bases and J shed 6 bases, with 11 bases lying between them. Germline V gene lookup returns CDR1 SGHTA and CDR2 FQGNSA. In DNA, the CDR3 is TGTGCCAGCAGCCCCCGTGCGGGCGAGCAGTACTTC. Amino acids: CASSPRAGEQYF.

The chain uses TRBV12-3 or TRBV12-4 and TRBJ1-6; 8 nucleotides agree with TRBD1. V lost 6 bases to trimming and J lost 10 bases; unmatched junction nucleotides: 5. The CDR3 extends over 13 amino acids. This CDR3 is CASSGQGGSPLHF. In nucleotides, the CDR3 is TGTGCCAGCAGCGGACAGGGAGGATCACCCCTCCACTTT.

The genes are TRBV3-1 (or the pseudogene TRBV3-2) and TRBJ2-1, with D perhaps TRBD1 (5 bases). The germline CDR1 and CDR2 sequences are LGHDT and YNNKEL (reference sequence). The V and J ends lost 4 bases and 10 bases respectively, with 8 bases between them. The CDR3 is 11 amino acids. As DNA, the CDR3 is TGTGCCAGCAGCCTTGGGGCAGAGCAGTTCTTC. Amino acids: CASSLGAEQFF.

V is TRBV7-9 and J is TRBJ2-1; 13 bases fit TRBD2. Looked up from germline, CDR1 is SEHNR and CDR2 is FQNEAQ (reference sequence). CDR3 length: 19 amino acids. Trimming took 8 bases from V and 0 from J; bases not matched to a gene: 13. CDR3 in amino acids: CASRNRTSGSVASYNEQFF. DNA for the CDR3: TGTGCCAGCCGGAACCGGACTAGCGGGAGCGTGGCCTCCTACAATGAGCAGTTCTTC. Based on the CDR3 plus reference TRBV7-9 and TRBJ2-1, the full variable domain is DTGVSQNPRHKITKRGQNVTFRCDPISEHNRLYWYRQTLGQGPEFLTYFQNEAQLEKSRLLSDRFSAERPKGSFSTLEIQRTEQGDSAMYLCASRNRTSGSVASYNEQFFGPGTRLTVL.

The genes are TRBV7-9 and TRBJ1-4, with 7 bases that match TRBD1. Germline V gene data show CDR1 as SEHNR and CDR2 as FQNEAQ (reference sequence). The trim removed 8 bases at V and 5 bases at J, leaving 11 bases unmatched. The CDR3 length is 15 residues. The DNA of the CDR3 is TGTGCCAGCCGACGGGACAGCCTCATAAATGAAAAACTGTTTTTT. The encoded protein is CASRRDSLINEKLFF.

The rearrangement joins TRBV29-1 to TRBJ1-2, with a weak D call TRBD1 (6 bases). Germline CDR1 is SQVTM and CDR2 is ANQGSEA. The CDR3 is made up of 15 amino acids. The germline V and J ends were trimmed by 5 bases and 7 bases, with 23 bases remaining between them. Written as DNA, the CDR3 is TGCAGCGTTTCACAGGGAGCACTACCCCAGAGTGGCTACACCTTC. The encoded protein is CSVSQGALPQSGYTF.

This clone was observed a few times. Written as DNA, the CDR3 is TGTGCCAGCAGCGTAGTCGGCAGGGGGCAACAAGAGACCCAGTACTTC. Residues: CASSVVGRGQQETQYF. The chain employs TRBV9 and TRBJ2-5; 8 nucleotides line up with TRBD1. Germline V CDR1 and CDR2: SGDLS, YYNGEE. The CDR3 spans 16 residues. V was clipped by 0 bases and J by 2 bases; unmatched bases: 6.

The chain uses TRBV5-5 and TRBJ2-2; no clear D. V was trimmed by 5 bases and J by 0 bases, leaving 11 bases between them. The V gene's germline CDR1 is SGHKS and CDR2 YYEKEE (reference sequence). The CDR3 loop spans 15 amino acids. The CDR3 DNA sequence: TGTGCCAGCAGACTCCAGGCTCCGAACACCGGGGAGCTGTTTTTT. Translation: CASRLQAPNTGELFF. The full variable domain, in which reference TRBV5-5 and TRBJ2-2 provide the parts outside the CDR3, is DAGVTQSPTHLIKTRGQQVTLRCSPISGHKSVSWYQQVLGQGPQFIFQYYEKEERGRGNFPDRFSARQFPNYSSELNVNALLLGDSALYLCASRLQAPNTGELFFGEGSRLTVL.

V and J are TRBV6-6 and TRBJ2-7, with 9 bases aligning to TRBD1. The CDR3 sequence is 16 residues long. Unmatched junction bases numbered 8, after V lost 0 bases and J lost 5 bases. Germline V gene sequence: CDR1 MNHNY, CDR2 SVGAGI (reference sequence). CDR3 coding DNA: TGTGCCAGCAGTTACTCGAAATGGACAGGGGACGACGAGCAGTACTTC. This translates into CASSYSKWTGDDEQYF.

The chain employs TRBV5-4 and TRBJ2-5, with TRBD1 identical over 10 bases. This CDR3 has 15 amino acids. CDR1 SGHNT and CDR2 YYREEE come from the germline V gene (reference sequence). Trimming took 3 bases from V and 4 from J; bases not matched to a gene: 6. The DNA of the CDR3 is TGTGCCAGCAGCTGGACCCGGGACAGGGGAGAGACCCAGTACTTC. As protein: CASSWTRDRGETQYF.

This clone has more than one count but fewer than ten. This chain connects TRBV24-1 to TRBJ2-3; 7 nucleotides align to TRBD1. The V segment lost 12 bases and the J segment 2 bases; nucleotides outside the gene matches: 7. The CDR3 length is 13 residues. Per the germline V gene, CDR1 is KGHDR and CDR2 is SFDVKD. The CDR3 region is CAVQGTNTDTQYF. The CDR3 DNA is TGTGCCGTACAGGGGACCAACACAGATACGCAGTATTTT.

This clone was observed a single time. The DNA of the CDR3 is TGTGCCAGCAGCGCCACAGGGGGCGGTCAGCCCCAGCATTTT. It encodes CASSATGGGQPQHF. This chain uses TRBV7-9 with TRBJ1-5; 9 bases map to TRBD1. V trimming: 5 bases; J trimming: 6 bases; junction bases outside the gene matches: 5. Germline CDR1 SEHNR, CDR2 FQNEAQ (reference sequence). CDR3 size: 14 residues.

The CDR3 reads CASSRQVLKEQFF. In DNA, the CDR3 is TGTGCCAGCAGCCGACAGGTCCTGAAAGAGCAGTTCTTC. V is TRBV28 and J is TRBJ2-1; D is possibly TRBD1 (6 bases). Germline V gene lookup returns CDR1 MDHEN and CDR2 SYDVKM. V shed 6 bases and J shed 10 bases, with 16 bases lying between them. The CDR3 has 13 amino acids. The variable domain in full, with the rest retrieved from reference TRBV28 and TRBJ2-1, is DVKVTQSSRYLVKRTGEKVFLECVQDMDHENMFWYRQDPGLGLRLIYFSYDVKMKEKGDIPEGYSVSREKKERFSLILESASTNQTSMYLCASSRQVLKEQFFGPGTRLTVL.

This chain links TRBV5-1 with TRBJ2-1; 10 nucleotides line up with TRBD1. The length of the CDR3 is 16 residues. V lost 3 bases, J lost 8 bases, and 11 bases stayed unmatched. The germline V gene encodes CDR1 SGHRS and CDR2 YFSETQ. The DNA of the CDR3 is TGCGCCAGCAGCTCCGGACAGGGGGTTACAATTGATGAGCAGTTCTTC. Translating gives CASSSGQGVTIDEQFF.

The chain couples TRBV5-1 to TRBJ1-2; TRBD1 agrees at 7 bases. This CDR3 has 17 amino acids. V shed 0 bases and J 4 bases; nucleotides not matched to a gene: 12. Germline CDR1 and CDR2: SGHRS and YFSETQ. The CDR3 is CASSLDITRTGSYGYTF. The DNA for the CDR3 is TGCGCCAGCAGCTTGGACATTACAAGGACAGGATCCTATGGCTACACCTTC.

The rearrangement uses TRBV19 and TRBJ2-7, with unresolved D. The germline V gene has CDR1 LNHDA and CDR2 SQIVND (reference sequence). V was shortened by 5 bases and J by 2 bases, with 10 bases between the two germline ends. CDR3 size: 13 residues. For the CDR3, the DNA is TGTGCCAGTAGTTCCCCCCTTACCTACGAGCAGTACTTC. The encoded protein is CASSSPLTYEQYF.

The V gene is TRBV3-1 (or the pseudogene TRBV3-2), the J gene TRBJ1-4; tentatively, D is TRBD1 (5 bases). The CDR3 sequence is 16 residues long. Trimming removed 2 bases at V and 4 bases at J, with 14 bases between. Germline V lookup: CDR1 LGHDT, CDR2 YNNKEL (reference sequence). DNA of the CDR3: TGTGCCAGCAGCCAACTGTCGACAGCCCTTAATGAAAAACTGTTTTTT. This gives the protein CASSQLSTALNEKLFF.

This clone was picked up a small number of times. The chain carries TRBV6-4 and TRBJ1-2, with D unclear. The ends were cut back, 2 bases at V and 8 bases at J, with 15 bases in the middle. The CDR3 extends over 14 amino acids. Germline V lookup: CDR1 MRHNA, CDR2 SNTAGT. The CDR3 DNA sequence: TGTGCCAGCAGTGACCGGATGAGCGCTGGGGGCTACACCTTC. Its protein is CASSDRMSAGGYTF.

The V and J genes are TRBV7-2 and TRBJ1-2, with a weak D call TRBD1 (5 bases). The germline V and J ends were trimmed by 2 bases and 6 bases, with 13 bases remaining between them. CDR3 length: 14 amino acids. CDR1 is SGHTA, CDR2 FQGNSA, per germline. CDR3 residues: CASSLWRGVDGYTF. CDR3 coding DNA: TGTGCCAGCAGCTTATGGCGGGGGGTGGATGGCTACACCTTC.

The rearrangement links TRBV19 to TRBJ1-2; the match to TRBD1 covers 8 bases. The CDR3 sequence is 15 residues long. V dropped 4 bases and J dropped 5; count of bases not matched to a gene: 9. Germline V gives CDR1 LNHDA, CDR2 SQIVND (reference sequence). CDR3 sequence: CASSKGDRRLYGYTF. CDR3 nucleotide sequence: TGTGCCAGTAGTAAAGGGGACAGGAGGCTATATGGCTACACCTTC.

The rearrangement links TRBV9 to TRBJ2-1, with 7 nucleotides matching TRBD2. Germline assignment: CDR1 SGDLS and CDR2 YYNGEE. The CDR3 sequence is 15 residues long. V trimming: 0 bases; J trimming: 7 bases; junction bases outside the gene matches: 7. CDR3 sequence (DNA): TGTGCCAGCAGCGTAGATCCAGCGGGAAGAAATGAGCAGTTCTTC. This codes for CASSVDPAGRNEQFF.